This T cell receptor beta chain was sequenced in a study of Graves' ophthalmopathy and Graves' hyperthyroidism. Germline CDR1 and CDR2: MNHNS and SASEGT. The length of the CDR3 is 13 residues. V lost 8 bases to trimming and J lost 0 bases, with 8 bases between them. This clonotype was observed many times. RNA transcripts provided the template for amplifying TCR beta CDR3 regions. First-round RT-PCR relied on HTBI primers, and a second-round multiplex PCR came next. Each CDR3 protein is one row after TCRdb ran MiXCR on the multiplex PCR reads. The repertoire includes 450,000 or so distinct CDR3 sequences, 13% to 15% of them detected once, and over 7.5% sits in the top ten.

This chain uses TRBV6-1 with TRBJ1-5, with D maybe TRBD1 (5 bases). The clonotype was recovered from a woman aged 25 to 39 with Graves' ophthalmopathy. Sequenced sample: blood. The CDR3 nucleotides are TGTGCCAGCGAGGGGAGTAGCAATCAGCCCCAGCATTTT. Protein product: CASEGSSNQPQHF.